A single T cell receptor (beta chain) is shown here with its context. This sample is drawn from a study of beta chain features in type 1 diabetes. All of the isolated RNA was reverse transcribed, so expressed TCRB transcripts were sequenced. It was found that naive, central memory and regulatory T cell samples averaged roughly 3.6 million reads. Measured with immunoSEQ multiplex PCR; TCRdb has only the in-frame clones, and not every one. The sample holds fewer than 900,000 clones, 17% seen once. Each of the CD4+ naive, central memory, regulatory and stem cell-like memory populations was sorted via CD45RO/CCR7/CD25/CD127/CD95/CD27. After removal of 2 bases from V and 2 bases from J, the junction contained 13 bases not matched to a gene. The germline CDR1 and CDR2 sequences are ENHRY and SYGVKD. The CDR3 totals 21 residues.

Sequenced sample: naive CD4+ T cells from blood. The chain joins TRBV10-3 to TRBJ2-3; 16 bases match TRBD2. The origin of this receptor is a woman between 18 and 30 years old in good health. This CDR3 reads CAISEPPGLAGGMRATDTQYF. The CDR3 DNA follows: TGTGCCATCAGTGAGCCTCCGGGACTAGCGGGAGGGATGAGAGCCACAGATACGCAGTATTTT.